These 27 T cell receptor beta chains were all obtained from the same sample, sequenced in a study of blood T cell repertoires in COVID-19 (dated by TCRdb to the early 2020s). The library was generated by the immunoSEQ multiplex PCR assay. What TCRdb holds here is the immuneACCESS table cut down to in-frame rearrangements. Part of the clones is not present; checked against another copy, under half of the missing clones reflect an unresolved V gene, and the others are unexplained. Recorded for this sample are 240,000 or so clones; 85% to 90% of them occurred a single time. 0.85% to 0.9% of the sample belongs to the ten largest clones. Sequenced: PBMCs or T cells enriched from blood (not recorded which). Receptor source: a man aged 45 to 65 who had been exposed to COVID-19.

This sequence joins TRBV14 and TRBJ1-1; 8 bases agree with TRBD1. The CDR3 is 14 amino acids. Germline CDR1 reads SGHDN; CDR2 reads FVKESK. Losses at the gene ends were 4 bases for V and 4 bases for J; bases not matched to a gene: 5. The CDR3 region has the DNA TGTGCCAGCAGCCGATACAGGGGGAGCACTGAAGCTTTCTTT. Its protein is CASSRYRGSTEAFF.

DNA for the CDR3: TGTGCCAGCAGCCGAGACATAGCGGGGGGTATAGATACGCAGTATTTT. Its translation is CASSRDIAGGIDTQYF. The rearrangement links TRBV4-2 to TRBJ2-3, with 10 bases fitting TRBD2. The CDR3 sequence is 16 residues long. The germline gives CDR1 LGHNA, CDR2 YNFKEQ. V shed 4 bases, J shed 5 bases, and the junction held 9 bases outside the gene matches.

The chain couples TRBV5-1 to TRBJ1-1; D possibly corresponds to TRBD1 (6 bases). V lost 4 bases to trimming and J lost 2 bases, with 18 bases between them. The CDR3 totals 16 residues. Germline V lookup: CDR1 SGHRS, CDR2 YFSETQ. CDR3 loop: CASSLYRAGVNTEAFF. DNA for the CDR3: TGCGCCAGCAGCCTGTACAGGGCGGGGGTCAACACTGAAGCTTTCTTT. Complete variable domain (other parts from reference TRBV5-1 and TRBJ1-1): KAGVTQTPRYLIKTRGQQVTLSCSPISGHRSVSWYQQTPGQGLQFLFEYFSETQRNKGNFPGRFSGRQFSNSRSEMNVSTLELGDSALYLCASSLYRAGVNTEAFFGQGTRLTVV.

This clone was recorded once. The chain is built from TRBV28 and TRBJ2-4, with 10 nucleotides matching TRBD2. CDR3 length: 19 residues. Losses at the gene ends were 1 base for V and 0 bases for J; bases not matched to a gene: 9. Germline V gene lookup returns CDR1 MDHEN and CDR2 SYDVKM. This CDR3 is CASSLLLAGAELAKNIQYF. As DNA, the CDR3 is TGTGCCAGCAGTTTATTGCTAGCGGGAGCAGAACTAGCCAAAAACATTCAGTACTTC.

This clone was detected once. The chain has TRBV3-1 (or the pseudogene TRBV3-2) and TRBJ2-1, with D tentatively TRBD1 (6 bases). The V end lost 8 bases, the J end lost 1 base, and 9 bases lay between the germline ends. The germline V gene has CDR1 LGHDT and CDR2 YNNKEL (reference sequence). The CDR3 totals 13 residues. The CDR3 loop is CASRQGSYNEQFF. Written as DNA, the CDR3 is TGTGCCAGCCGGCAGGGGTCCTACAATGAGCAGTTCTTC.

The chain has TRBV6-5 and TRBJ1-5; D is possibly TRBD1 (6 bases). Trimming took off 10 bases at V and 5 bases at J, with 15 bases between the two ends. The CDR3 extends over 13 amino acids. Germline CDR1 and CDR2: MNHEY and SVGAGI. CDR3 protein: CATHRDIDQPQHF. In nucleotides, the CDR3 is TGTGCCACCCACAGGGATATCGATCAGCCCCAGCATTTT.

The rearrangement links TRBV10-3 to TRBJ1-2, with TRBD1 identical over 10 bases. Looked up from germline, CDR1 is ENHRY and CDR2 is SYGVKD. This CDR3 contains 15 residues. Trimming removed 6 bases from V and 8 bases from J; junction bases left unmatched: 12. The CDR3 sequence: CAISLPGQGTSGYTF. DNA of the CDR3: TGTGCCATCAGCTTACCGGGACAGGGGACTTCGGGCTACACCTTC.

This clone was observed once. This sequence joins TRBV30 and TRBJ2-6; D remains unclear. Trimming left V 4 bases short and J 3 bases short, with 7 bases between. Germline V gene lookup returns CDR1 GTSNPN and CDR2 SVGIG (reference sequence). The CDR3 is made up of 13 amino acids. In DNA form, the CDR3 reads TGTGCCTGGACAGGATTTGGGGCCAACGTCCTGACTTTC. This gives the protein CAWTGFGANVLTF.

This chain links TRBV6-5 with TRBJ2-7; 11 positions match TRBD1. CDR1 is MNHEY, CDR2 SVGAGI, per germline. CDR3 length: 14 residues. The V and J ends lost 5 bases and 5 bases, in that order; junction bases with no gene match: 5. CDR3 sequence: CASSRGQGVDEQYV. For the CDR3, the DNA is TGTGCCAGCAGTAGGGGACAGGGGGTTGACGAGCAGTACGTC.

This chain connects TRBV9 to TRBJ2-2, with D possibly being TRBD1 (6 bases). CDR1 and CDR2 (germline): SGDLS, YYNGEE. Trimming cost V 6 bases and J 1 base, with 16 bases left between them. There are 16 residues in the CDR3. The CDR3 coding sequence is TGTGCCAGCACGCCGTTCCTAGGGGGGAACACCGGGGAGCTGTTTTTT. Encoded protein: CASTPFLGGNTGELFF.

This CDR3 is CASSLDGGQGAYGYTF. The CDR3 DNA sequence: TGTGCCAGCAGTTTAGATGGGGGACAGGGGGCTTATGGCTACACCTTC. This chain uses TRBV27 with TRBJ1-2; TRBD1 matches 12 bases. The CDR3 is 16 amino acids. Per germline, CDR1 MNHEY and CDR2 SMNVEV (reference sequence). V was pared by 2 bases and J by 5 bases, with 6 bases of the junction left unmatched.

This chain connects TRBV9 to TRBJ1-1; perhaps TRBD1 as D (5 bases). The germline V and J ends were trimmed by 3 bases and 0 bases, with 15 bases remaining between them. The germline CDR1 and CDR2 sequences are SGDLS and YYNGEE. This CDR3 has 16 amino acids. This CDR3 reads CASSAGGSFLNTEAFF. Written as DNA, the CDR3 is TGTGCCAGCAGCGCGGGGGGGAGCTTCTTGAACACTGAAGCTTTCTTT.

V usage is TRBV21-1 and J usage is TRBJ2-2; the DNA was not used to check the table's D call, TRBD1. TRBV21-1 is a documented pseudogene. The CDR3 covers 18 residues. CDR3 residues: CASSGAPGHRANTGELFF. The CDR3 DNA reads as TGTGCCAGCAGCGGCGCCCCTGGTCACAGGGCGAACACCGGGGAGCTGTTTTTT.

This sequence joins TRBV5-4 and TRBJ2-6; 11 bases align to TRBD1. The CDR3 runs 15 residues. The junction had 0 bases not matched to a gene; V was cut back by 7 bases and J by 0 bases. CDR1 is SGHNT, CDR2 YYREEE, per germline (reference sequence). This chain's CDR3 is CASGTGGSGANVLTF. The CDR3 nucleotides are TGTGCCAGCGGGACAGGGGGCTCTGGGGCCAACGTCCTGACTTTC.

CDR3: CACQEAGTGSRPLHF. For the CDR3, the DNA is TGTGCCTGCCAGGAAGCCGGGACAGGATCCCGGCCCCTCCACTTT. The rearrangement uses TRBV28 and TRBJ1-6; 8 bases agree with TRBD1. Unmatched junction bases numbered 19, after V lost 11 bases and J lost 13 bases. This CDR3 spans 15 amino acids. Germline CDR1 MDHEN, CDR2 SYDVKM.

The J gene is TRBJ1-5, the V gene TRBV15; unclear D gene. Per germline, CDR1 LNHNV and CDR2 YYDKDF (reference sequence). V gave up 3 bases and J gave up 9 bases, with 12 bases separating them. CDR3 size: 13 residues. The CDR3 DNA follows: TGTGCCACCAGCAGTGCGGCTTTGGGGCCCCAGCATTTT. Protein sequence: CATSSAALGPQHF.

This clone was recorded a few times. V usage is TRBV30 and J usage is TRBJ1-2; 7 bases fit TRBD1. CDR3 length: 16 amino acids. Per germline, CDR1 GTSNPN and CDR2 SVGIG (reference sequence). The V and J ends lost 2 bases and 4 bases, in that order; junction bases with no gene match: 13. The CDR3 sequence is CAWSRDSSFNLYGYTF. CDR3 in DNA: TGTGCCTGGAGTAGGGACAGCTCGTTCAACCTCTATGGCTACACCTTC.

CDR3 residues: CAISESIGSYSYEQYV. The CDR3 DNA reads as TGTGCCATCAGTGAGTCGATCGGGAGCTACTCCTACGAGCAGTACGTC. The chain uses TRBV10-3 and TRBJ2-7, with a weak D call TRBD2 (6 bases). The CDR3 totals 16 residues. From germline, CDR1 is ENHRY and CDR2 SYGVKD. The germline V and J ends were trimmed by 0 bases and 0 bases, with 12 bases remaining between them.

The chain employs TRBV3-1 (or the pseudogene TRBV3-2) and TRBJ1-3; no definite D call. V was clipped by 0 bases and J by 4 bases, with 10 bases between them. Germline V gene data show CDR1 as LGHDT and CDR2 as YNNKEL (reference sequence). The CDR3 spans 15 residues. CDR3: CASSQDRTPGNTIYF. CDR3 nucleotide sequence: TGTGCCAGCAGCCAAGATCGGACTCCCGGAAACACCATATATTTT.

The chain recombines TRBV6-5 with TRBJ2-7; 9 positions match TRBD1. The CDR3 spans 12 residues. Trimming cost V 7 bases and J 6 bases; bases outside gene matches: 4. The germline CDR1 and CDR2 sequences are MNHEY and SVGAGI. CDR3: CASKRQGGEQYV. CDR3 DNA sequence: TGTGCCAGCAAGAGACAGGGGGGCGAGCAGTACGTC.

The rearrangement uses TRBV7-3 and TRBJ2-3; 9 bases agree with TRBD1. The CDR3 extends over 15 amino acids. The junction had 0 bases not matched to a gene; V was cut back by 2 bases and J by 0 bases. Germline V lookup: CDR1 SGHTA, CDR2 FQGTGA. The CDR3 region has the DNA TGTGCCAGCAGCTTAGGGACAGGGAGCACAGATACGCAGTATTTT. It codes for CASSLGTGSTDTQYF.

The chain uses TRBV19 and TRBJ1-1; D not certain. From germline, CDR1 is LNHDA and CDR2 SQIVND (reference sequence). Deletions cut 11 bases from V and 4 bases from J, with 20 bases between. The CDR3 length is 14 residues. CDR3: CASADQLYSTEAFF. The CDR3 region has the DNA TGTGCCTCAGCGGATCAGCTTTACTCCACTGAAGCTTTCTTT.

The genes are TRBV18 and TRBJ2-7; TRBD1 agrees at 10 bases. V shed 6 bases, J shed 7 bases, and the junction held 9 bases outside the gene matches. Germline V gene data show CDR1 as KGHSH and CDR2 as LQKENI. This CDR3 has 14 amino acids. The chain's CDR3 is CASSRGQGFGEQYF. The CDR3 coding sequence is TGTGCCAGCTCGCGGGGACAGGGGTTTGGAGAGCAGTACTTC.

In this sample, this clone turned up once. This CDR3 reads CASSQRGTAISETQYF. The CDR3 DNA follows: TGTGCCAGCAGCCAGCGCGGGACAGCCATCTCAGAGACCCAGTACTTC. The chain recombines TRBV3-1 (or the pseudogene TRBV3-2) with TRBJ2-5; D perhaps matches TRBD1 (7 bases). V dropped 3 bases and J dropped 4 bases, with 18 bases sitting between them. The CDR3 has 16 residues. CDR1 is LGHDT, CDR2 YNNKEL, per germline (reference sequence).

The chain links TRBV18 to TRBJ2-5; 8 positions match TRBD1. J lost 4 bases, V lost 1 base, and 5 bases had no gene match. Germline values: CDR1 KGHSH, CDR2 LQKENI. The CDR3 is 15 residues long. The CDR3: CASSPRSGGSETQYF. In DNA form, the CDR3 reads TGTGCCAGCTCACCACGTTCAGGGGGCTCAGAGACCCAGTACTTC.

The chain has TRBV19 and TRBJ2-2, with 8 positions matching TRBD1. V shed 5 bases and J 1 base; nucleotides not matched to a gene: 6. The germline V gene has CDR1 LNHDA and CDR2 SQIVND (reference sequence). The CDR3 consists of 16 residues. Written as DNA, the CDR3 is TGTGCCAGTAGTTTTACCGGGACAGGGAACACCGGGGAGCTGTTTTTT. Residues: CASSFTGTGNTGELFF.

The chain carries TRBV28 and TRBJ2-1; 9 bases are shared with TRBD1. This CDR3 contains 15 residues. J gave up 5 bases and V 6 bases, and 8 bases lay outside the gene matches. CDR1 is MDHEN and CDR2 is SYDVKM in the germline V gene. CDR3 loop: CASRKGTGYHNEQFF. In DNA form, the CDR3 reads TGTGCCAGCAGGAAGGGGACAGGGTATCACAATGAGCAGTTCTTC.